The 21 T cell receptor beta chains below all came from one sample that was sequenced in a study of cytotoxic CD8 clonotypes in ibrutinib-treated CLL. Sequencing used immunoSEQ multiplex PCR; TCRdb keeps in-frame clones, though not all of them. The profile shows 300,000 to 350,000 clones, about 80% of them singletons. The sample in question was PBMCs, obtained before ibrutinib treatment. These receptors came from a human donor with chronic lymphocytic leukemia.

This clone turned up a few times. The rearrangement links TRBV10-1 to TRBJ2-7; the D gene is possibly TRBD1 (5 bases). CDR1 and CDR2 from the germline V gene are WNHNN and SYGVQD (reference sequence). The CDR3 has 13 amino acids. V lost 5 bases and J lost 5, with 13 bases in between. The CDR3 is CASSFRVLDEQYF. CDR3 nucleotide sequence: TGCGCCAGCAGTTTCAGGGTGTTGGACGAGCAGTACTTC.

The chain combines TRBV28 with TRBJ1-1; 9 bases line up with TRBD1. Germline assignment: CDR1 MDHEN and CDR2 SYDVKM. The V segment lost 2 bases and the J segment 3 bases; nucleotides outside the gene matches: 13. This CDR3 region has 18 residues. The CDR3 reads CASSLLGTGFFAHTEAFF. The CDR3 coding sequence is TGTGCCAGCAGTTTACTCGGGACAGGGTTTTTCGCTCACACTGAAGCTTTCTTT.

The chain combines TRBV25-1 with TRBJ2-1; TRBD2 matches at 8 bases. The length of the CDR3 is 14 residues. Germline CDR1 MGHDK, CDR2 SYGVNS. J lost 4 bases, V lost 6 bases, and 5 bases had no gene match. The CDR3 region is CASRASGLYNEQFF. The CDR3 DNA reads TGTGCCAGCAGAGCTAGCGGGTTGTACAATGAGCAGTTCTTC.

The rearrangement joins TRBV6-1 to TRBJ1-5; the D is unclear. The CDR3 is made up of 12 amino acids. Per germline, CDR1 MNHNS and CDR2 SASEGT. Deletions cut 3 bases from V and 9 bases from J, with 9 bases between. The CDR3 DNA is TGTGCCAGCAGTGAGTTGGTCGGGCCCCAGCATTTT. Its protein product is CASSELVGPQHF.

The V and J genes are TRBV7-6 and TRBJ2-2; D is unclear. The V end was cut by 7 bases, the J end by 4 bases, with 4 bases between. Germline lookup yields CDR1 SGHVS and CDR2 FNYEAQ. The length of the CDR3 is 11 residues. CDR3 sequence reads: CASTSTGELFF. The DNA for the CDR3 is TGTGCCAGCACCAGCACCGGGGAGCTGTTTTTT.

This chain joins TRBV7-9 and TRBJ2-1; no clear D. The CDR3 sequence is 15 residues long. Germline lookup yields CDR1 SEHNR and CDR2 FQNEAQ (reference sequence). V dropped 3 bases and J dropped 0 bases, with 9 bases sitting between them. The CDR3 nucleotides read TGTGCCAGCAGCTTGACCGGAAACTCCTACAATGAGCAGTTCTTC. Residues: CASSLTGNSYNEQFF.

This clone was seen just once. This rearrangement joins TRBV30 to TRBJ2-7, with a possible D match to TRBD2 (6 bases). The CDR3 sequence is 15 residues long. The V end lost 0 bases, the J end lost 0 bases, and 12 bases lay between the germline ends. The germline V gene encodes CDR1 GTSNPN and CDR2 SVGIG (reference sequence). CDR3 sequence reads: CAWSVWRGSSYEQYF. CDR3 bases: TGTGCCTGGAGTGTTTGGCGGGGATCCTCCTACGAGCAGTACTTC.

The V gene is TRBV15, the J gene TRBJ2-7, with TRBD2 identical over 7 bases. V lost 0 bases and J lost 7; bases outside the gene matches: 3. Germline V lookup: CDR1 LNHNV, CDR2 YYDKDF (reference sequence). This CDR3 spans 13 amino acids. CDR3: CATSRDRGGEQYF. CDR3 coding DNA: TGTGCCACCAGCAGAGATCGGGGAGGGGAGCAGTACTTC.

The rearrangement joins TRBV19 to TRBJ2-7; 11 bases map to TRBD2. The germline V gene encodes CDR1 LNHDA and CDR2 SQIVND (reference sequence). The trim removed 4 bases at V and 3 bases at J, leaving 2 bases unmatched. This CDR3 has 14 amino acids. The CDR3 loop reads CASSRLAGSYEQYF. The CDR3 nucleotides read TGTGCCAGTAGTAGACTAGCGGGAAGCTACGAGCAGTACTTC.

Note on this clone: The germline gene is not matched at one end of the junction; a read error may be the cause. The chain has TRBV4-3 and TRBJ1-2; TRBD1 is a possible D gene (6 bases). The CDR3 runs 12 residues. Per germline, CDR1 LGHNA and CDR2 YSLEER. In nucleotides, the CDR3 is TGCGCCAGCAGTCAAGGGGGGCATGGCTACACCTTC. Translating it yields CASSQGGHGYTF.

A few counts support this clone. The gene calls are TRBV30 and TRBJ1-1, with D hard to call. Trimming shortened V by 6 bases and J by 6 bases, and 17 bases separated the two germline ends. The CDR3 is made up of 13 amino acids. Germline V CDR1 and CDR2: GTSNPN, SVGIG (reference sequence). The CDR3 coding sequence is TGTGCCTGCTCGGCAACACGGTTCGCTGAAGCTTTCTTT. It translates to CACSATRFAEAFF.

This chain's CDR3 is CASSVGLAGVSGELFF. CDR3 coding DNA: TGTGCCAGCAGCGTAGGCCTAGCGGGAGTATCCGGGGAGCTGTTTTTT. The chain carries TRBV9 and TRBJ2-2; 10 nucleotides align to TRBD2. Germline V CDR1 and CDR2: SGDLS, YYNGEE. The CDR3 length is 16 residues. The V gene end was trimmed by 0 bases and the J gene end by 6 bases; junction bases not matched to a gene: 5.

About this clone itself: Other DNA variants within this sample encode the same CDR3. The V and J genes are TRBV6-5 and TRBJ2-7; 8 positions agree with TRBD2. The CDR3 sequence is 16 residues long. V lost 0 bases to trimming and J lost 0 bases; unmatched junction nucleotides: 4. Germline V lookup: CDR1 MNHEY, CDR2 SVGAGI. Here the CDR3 reads CASSYSGLAGSYEQYF. The CDR3 region has the DNA TGTGCCAGCAGTTACTCCGGACTAGCAGGCTCCTACGAGCAGTACTTC.

The gene calls are TRBV27 and TRBJ1-2, with D perhaps matching TRBD1 (5 bases). The length of the CDR3 is 13 residues. CDR1 is MNHEY, CDR2 SMNVEV, per germline (reference sequence). Trimming pared 9 bases from V and 0 bases from J, leaving 11 bases between. The CDR3 reads CASGHQTNYGYTF. CDR3 nucleotide sequence: TGTGCCAGTGGACACCAAACTAACTATGGCTACACCTTC.

This clone has a handful of counts. This CDR3 is CAWSVLLRGEQFF. DNA for the CDR3: TGTGCCTGGAGTGTACTTCTTCGGGGTGAGCAGTTCTTC. This sequence joins TRBV30 and TRBJ2-1, with TRBD2 as a possible D gene (5 bases). CDR3 length equals 13 residues. The ends were cut back, 0 bases at V and 9 bases at J, with 12 bases in the middle. Germline loops: CDR1 GTSNPN, CDR2 SVGIG (reference sequence).

This clone appeared a few times. The chain combines TRBV4-1 with TRBJ2-7; TRBD1 matches 11 bases. Germline lookup yields CDR1 MGHRA and CDR2 YSYEKL. Losses at the gene ends were 6 bases for V and 4 bases for J; bases not matched to a gene: 17. The length of the CDR3 is 18 residues. The CDR3 loop reads CASSRGGTGGIQFYEQYF. The DNA of the CDR3 is TGCGCCAGCAGTCGGGGAGGGACAGGGGGAATTCAGTTTTACGAGCAGTACTTC.

This chain joins TRBV19 and TRBJ2-5; TRBD2 agrees at 9 bases. The CDR3 has 15 residues. Germline CDR1 and CDR2: LNHDA and SQIVND (reference sequence). J was trimmed by 3 bases and V by 4 bases; bases with no gene match: 6. CDR3 nucleotide sequence: TGTGCCAGTAGTACCAGACTAGCGGAGAAAGAGACCCAGTACTTC. Its protein is CASSTRLAEKETQYF.

This chain uses TRBV15 with TRBJ2-1; D is uncertain. The CDR3 is 14 residues long. The V end was cut by 2 bases, the J end by 7 bases, with 12 bases between. The germline gives CDR1 LNHNV, CDR2 YYDKDF (reference sequence). The CDR3 protein is CATSRWSENNEQFF. CDR3 coding DNA: TGTGCCACCAGCAGATGGTCCGAGAATAATGAGCAGTTCTTC.

This clone was found a few times. The chain combines TRBV27 with TRBJ2-1; 7 bases are a match to TRBD2. CDR3 size: 17 residues. V lost 5 bases, J lost 8 bases, and 18 bases stayed unmatched. Germline assignment: CDR1 MNHEY and CDR2 SMNVEV (reference sequence). The CDR3 DNA sequence: TGTGCCAGCAGTCCCCGGGTGGGACTATCGGGAGCGGATGAGCAGTTCTTC. Protein product: CASSPRVGLSGADEQFF.

This sequence joins TRBV5-8 and TRBJ2-2; TRBD1 matches 9 bases. Germline V gives CDR1 SGHTS, CDR2 YDEGEE. The CDR3 has 16 amino acids. J was trimmed by 3 bases and V by 1 base; bases with no gene match: 4. CDR3 coding DNA: TGTGCCAGCAGCTTGTTCACAGGGGGCGACACCGGGGAGCTGTTTTTT. It encodes CASSLFTGGDTGELFF. The full variable domain, rest sourced from reference TRBV5-8 and TRBJ2-2, is EAGVTQSPTHLIKTRGQQATLRCSPISGHTSVYWYQQALGLGLQFLLWYDEGEERNRGNFPPRFSGRQFPNYSSELNVNALELEDSALYLCASSLFTGGDTGELFFGEGSRLTVL.

This CDR3 is CASSPRGVSGLTDTQYF. The CDR3 region has the DNA TGTGCCAGCAGCCCTCGGGGTGTTAGCGGACTCACAGATACGCAGTATTTT. J is TRBJ2-3 and V is TRBV11-2, with D maybe TRBD2 (6 bases). V lost 5 bases and J lost 2, with 20 bases in between. This CDR3 region has 17 residues. CDR1 is SGHAT, CDR2 FQNNGV, per germline.